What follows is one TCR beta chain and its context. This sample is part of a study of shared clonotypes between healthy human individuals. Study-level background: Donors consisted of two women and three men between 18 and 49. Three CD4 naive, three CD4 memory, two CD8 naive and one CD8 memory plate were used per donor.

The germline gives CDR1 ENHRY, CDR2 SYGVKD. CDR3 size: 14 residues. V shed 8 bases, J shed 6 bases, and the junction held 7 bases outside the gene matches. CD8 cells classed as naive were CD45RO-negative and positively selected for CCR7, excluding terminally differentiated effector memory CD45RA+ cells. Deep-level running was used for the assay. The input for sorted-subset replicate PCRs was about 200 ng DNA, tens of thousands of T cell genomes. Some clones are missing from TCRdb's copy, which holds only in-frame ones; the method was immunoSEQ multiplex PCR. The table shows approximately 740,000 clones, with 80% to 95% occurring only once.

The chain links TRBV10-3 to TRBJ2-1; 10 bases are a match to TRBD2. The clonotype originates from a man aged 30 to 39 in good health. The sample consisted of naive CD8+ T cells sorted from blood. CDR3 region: CAIRLAGVVNEQFF. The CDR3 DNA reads TGTGCCATCCGTCTAGCGGGAGTAGTCAATGAGCAGTTCTTC.